Listed below are T cell receptor beta chains from one sample, sequenced in a study of control samples from healthy donors and cancer patients. The table came from immunoSEQ multiplex PCR; TCRdb's copy has only in-frame clones and leaves some out. The sample shows about 150,000 clones, 85% to 95% of them seen only once. The specimen was blood. These receptors were collected from a man aged 35 to 55 in good health. CDR3s include the opening cysteine and the closing phenylalanine or tryptophan. D genes are given only for firm matches. Clone size appears in some rows only: once, few, many, or a class for an expanded clone.

V gene	clone size	D gene	J gene	CDR3 protein	CDR3 DNA
TRBV7-2	-	-	TRBJ2-7	CASSPTSYEQYF	TGTGCCAGCAGCCCGACAAGTTACGAGCAGTACTTC
TRBV28	once	-	TRBJ1-2	CASSLGRKYGYTF	TGTGCCAGCAGTTTAGGCCGTAAATATGGCTACACCTTC
TRBV7-8	-	-	TRBJ2-1	CASSPQGLSSYNEQFF	TGTGCCAGCAGCCCCCAGGGGTTAAGCTCCTACAATGAGCAGTTCTTC
TRBV11-2	-	-	TRBJ1-1	CASSLDRVLANTEAFF	TGTGCCAGCAGCTTAGATAGGGTTCTAGCGAACACTGAAGCTTTCTTT
TRBV7-8	-	TRBD1	TRBJ2-7	CASSLGTGTGYEQYF	TGTGCCAGCAGCTTAGGTACCGGGACAGGCTACGAGCAGTACTTC
TRBV5-8	-	-	TRBJ1-2	CASSPWTPGWDYGYTF	TGTGCCAGCAGCCCCTGGACCCCCGGGTGGGACTATGGCTACACCTTC
TRBV7-9	once	-	TRBJ2-1	CASSLGGLAKNSYNEQFF	TGTGCCAGCAGCTTAGGGGGCTTGGCAAAGAACTCCTACAATGAGCAGTTCTTC
TRBV7-8	-	-	TRBJ1-1	CASSPGDYTEAFF	TGTGCCAGCAGCCCTGGTGACTACACTGAAGCTTTCTTT
TRBV11-2	-	TRBD2	TRBJ2-5	CASSLGGGGETQYF	TGTGCCAGCAGCTTAGGCGGGGGGGGCGAGACCCAGTACTTC
TRBV6-5	-	-	TRBJ2-1	CASSYSGSSYNEQFF	TGTGCCAGCAGTTACTCGGGGAGCTCCTACAATGAGCAGTTCTTC
TRBV4-3	once	-	TRBJ1-2	CASSHDTSNYGYTF	TGCGCCAGCAGCCACGACACCTCTAACTATGGCTACACCTTC
TRBV7-2	-	-	TRBJ1-1	CASSLQANTEAFF	TGTGCCAGCAGCTTACAGGCGAACACTGAAGCTTTCTTT
TRBV24-1	once	-	TRBJ1-5	CATSASGQPQHF	TGTGCCACCAGTGCCTCTGGGCAGCCCCAGCATTTT
TRBV6-5	-	-	TRBJ2-7	CASSSTGFSNEQYF	TGTGCCAGCAGTTCCACAGGGTTTTCGAACGAGCAGTACTTC
TRBV29-1	-	-	TRBJ2-1	CSVVHGHPYNEQFF	TGCAGCGTTGTTCATGGACACCCATACAATGAGCAGTTCTTC
TRBV2	-	-	TRBJ2-3	CALGARGADTQYF	TGTGCACTAGGGGCGCGGGGAGCAGATACGCAGTATTTT
TRBV6-2/TRBV6-3	-	-	TRBJ2-7	CASSQNDLPYEQYF	TGTGCCAGCAGTCAGAATGACCTTCCCTACGAGCAGTACTTC
TRBV6-5	-	-	TRBJ1-2	CASRPTSGYGYTF	TGTGCCAGCAGGCCTACTTCGGGCTATGGCTACACCTTC
TRBV2	-	-	TRBJ1-5	CASSERVGENQPQHF	TGTGCCAGCAGTGAACGAGTCGGGGAAAATCAGCCCCAGCATTTT
TRBV10-3	-	TRBD2	TRBJ2-3	CASSSGGHLSTDTQYF	TGTGCCTCCTCTAGCGGGGGGCACCTAAGCACAGATACGCAGTATTTT
TRBV6-5	-	TRBD1	TRBJ1-5	CASIRQGDQPQHF	TGTGCCAGCATCAGACAGGGGGATCAGCCCCAGCATTTT
TRBV6-5	-	-	TRBJ1-2	CASSPVYYGYTF	TGTGCCAGCAGTCCTGTGTACTATGGCTACACCTTC
TRBV9	-	TRBD1	TRBJ1-6	CASSEQGFNSPLHF	TGTGCCAGCAGCGAACAGGGGTTCAATTCACCCCTCCACTTT
TRBV6-4	-	-	TRBJ1-3	CASSGGGPPSSGNTIYF	TGTGCCAGCAGTGGGGGGGGGCCGCCCAGCTCTGGAAACACCATATATTTT
TRBV24-1	-	TRBD2	TRBJ2-4	CATSSNGGENIQYF	TGTGCCACCAGTTCGAATGGGGGGGAAAACATTCAGTACTTC
TRBV4-1	-	-	TRBJ1-1	CASSHPKGRDGEAFF	TGCGCCAGCAGCCATCCCAAGGGGCGGGACGGTGAAGCTTTCTTT
TRBV4-1	-	TRBD1	TRBJ1-2	CASSQGTGGYTF	TGCGCCAGCAGCCAAGGGACAGGAGGCTACACCTTC
TRBV19	-	-	TRBJ1-4	CASSRTKATNEKLFF	TGTGCCAGTAGCAGGACGAAAGCAACTAATGAAAAACTGTTTTTT
TRBV6-5	-	-	TRBJ1-2	CASSYTHGGGYGYTF	TGTGCCAGCAGTTACACCCACGGGGGGGGATATGGCTACACCTTC
TRBV7-2	-	-	TRBJ1-4	CASSLDPAGEKLFF	TGTGCCAGCAGCCTAGATCCGGCTGGTGAAAAACTGTTTTTT
TRBV7-9	-	TRBD1	TRBJ1-2	CASSSGQGDYGYTF	TGTGCCAGCAGCTCGGGACAGGGGGACTATGGCTACACCTTC
TRBV19	-	-	TRBJ1-5	CASSIGAGGRQPQHF	TGTGCCAGTAGTATAGGGGCCGGGGGCAGGCAGCCCCAGCATTTT
TRBV6-5	-	-	TRBJ1-5	CASSFTGPYQPQHF	TGTGCCAGCAGTTTCACAGGGCCCTATCAGCCCCAGCATTTT
TRBV5-1	once	TRBD1	TRBJ2-7	CASSLGTGEYEQYF	TGCGCCAGCAGCTTGGGGACAGGGGAGTACGAGCAGTACTTC
TRBV27	-	-	TRBJ1-1	CASSLGPSRNTEAFF	TGTGCCAGCAGTTTAGGGCCGTCCCGGAACACTGAAGCTTTCTTT
TRBV3-1/TRBV3-2	-	-	TRBJ1-2	CASSQRGGIGGYTF	TGTGCCAGCAGCCAAAGAGGAGGGATCGGTGGCTACACCTTC
TRBV3-1/TRBV3-2	-	-	TRBJ1-6	CASRQGFDRFSSYNSPLHF	TGTGCCAGCAGACAGGGATTTGACAGGTTTAGCTCCTATAATTCACCCCTCCACTTT
TRBV7-2	-	TRBD2	TRBJ2-5	CASSGKGLAGGRQETQYF	TGTGCCAGCAGCGGTAAAGGACTAGCGGGGGGGCGGCAAGAGACCCAGTACTTC
TRBV19	-	-	TRBJ2-3	CASIPTASTDTQYF	TGTGCCAGTATCCCCACGGCTTCCACAGATACGCAGTATTTT
TRBV14	-	-	TRBJ1-1	CASSGVGRLNTEAFF	TGTGCCAGCAGTGGGGTGGGACGGCTGAACACTGAAGCTTTCTTT